Listed here are 18 T cell receptor beta chains from one sample, sequenced in a study of CD8+CD57+ T cells in acquired aplastic anemia. TCR beta VDJ and CDR3 were profiled, and genomic DNA was the template. In TCRdb, the reads were re-called with MiXCR into one record per CDR3 protein. The profile shows about 190,000 distinct CDR3 sequences, approximately 48% of them singletons. Before being chosen for sequencing, patients had shown CD8+CD57+ cell expansion by flow cytometry. The sequenced sample consisted of sorted CD4+, CD8+, or CD8+CD57+ T cells (not recorded which) from PBMCs. These receptors were obtained from a human donor with aplastic anemia.

The table lists this clonotype with a few counts. The CDR3 here is CASSTGSSYEQYF. CDR3 nucleotide sequence: TGTGCCAGCAGCACAGGGAGCTCCTACGAGCAGTACTTC. The V call is TRBV7-9, the J call TRBJ2-7; TRBD1 is a possible D gene (6 bases). There are 13 residues in the CDR3. Trimming shortened V by 5 bases and J by 0 bases, and 8 bases separated the two germline ends. Germline V gene sequence: CDR1 SEHNR, CDR2 FQNEAQ (reference sequence).

This rearrangement joins TRBV2 to TRBJ2-3; the match to TRBD2 covers 11 bases. The CDR3 loop spans 15 amino acids. Germline CDR1 reads SNHLY; CDR2 reads FYNNEI. Losses at the gene ends were 3 bases for V and 3 bases for J; bases not matched to a gene: 2. CDR3 amino acids: CASSEVAGGTDTQYF. As DNA, the CDR3 is TGTGCCAGCAGTGAGGTAGCGGGAGGGACAGATACGCAGTATTTT.

This clonotype was detected once. The J gene is TRBJ2-7, the V gene TRBV20-1; TRBD1 agrees at 9 bases. Germline-derived CDR1 and CDR2 are DFQATT and SNEGSKA (reference sequence). V lost 4 bases and J lost 3; bases outside the gene matches: 7. CDR3 length: 14 residues. CDR3 DNA: TGCAGTGCTAATCGGGGACAGGGTTACTACGAGCAGTACTTC. This codes for CSANRGQGYYEQYF.

Notes on this clonotype: Given a much more abundant clone one base away, this may be a read error. It is likely a read error, because the conserved phenylalanine at the end of the CDR3 is missing. The rearrangement uses TRBV5-4 and TRBJ2-3; 8 nucleotides align to TRBD1. This CDR3 region has 17 residues. Germline V gives CDR1 SGHNT, CDR2 YYREEE (reference sequence). With V trimmed by 0 bases and J by 2 bases, 8 bases remained unmatched. The chain's CDR3 is CASSLGHTGGYTDTQYL. The CDR3 DNA is TGTGCCAGCAGCTTGGGCCACACAGGGGGATACACAGATACGCAGTATCTT.

This clonotype came up many times. The J gene is TRBJ2-1, the V gene TRBV30; 9 nucleotides match TRBD2. Germline V lookup: CDR1 GTSNPN, CDR2 SVGIG (reference sequence). V lost 0 bases to trimming and J lost 7 bases; unmatched junction nucleotides: 4. The CDR3 extends over 14 amino acids. The CDR3 DNA reads TGTGCCTGGAGTGTGATAAGCGGGAGGAATGAGCAGTTCTTC. Residues: CAWSVISGRNEQFF.

As to this clonotype: Relative to the germline gene, one junction end is altered; a read error may explain this. V and J are TRBV2 and TRBJ2-2; D is unclear. The CDR3 extends over 12 amino acids. In germline, CDR1 is SNHLY, CDR2 FYNNEI. The CDR3 nucleotides are TGTGCCAGCAGGGAAGACACCGGGGAGCTGTTTTTT. Translating gives CASREDTGELFF.

This clonotype was counted ten times or more. The V call is TRBV6-4, the J call TRBJ2-1; D remains unclear. Trimming pared 3 bases from V and 7 bases from J, leaving 4 bases between. From germline, CDR1 is MRHNA and CDR2 SNTAGT. The CDR3 consists of 11 residues. CDR3 protein: CASSDLNEQFF. As DNA, the CDR3 is TGTGCCAGCAGTGATTTGAATGAGCAGTTCTTC.

V usage is TRBV2 and J usage is TRBJ1-5; D uncertain. The CDR3 contains 15 residues. Looked up from germline, CDR1 is SNHLY and CDR2 is FYNNEI. Trimming stripped 3 bases from V and 5 bases from J, with 14 bases between. This CDR3 reads CASSEGGEGDQPQHF. CDR3 nucleotide sequence: TGTGCCAGCAGTGAGGGTGGGGAGGGAGATCAGCCCCAGCATTTT.

This clonotype was seen only a few times. The rearrangement joins TRBV10-1 to TRBJ2-7; no definite D call. Germline CDR1 WNHNN, CDR2 SYGVQD (reference sequence). This CDR3 spans 12 amino acids. Trimming stripped 2 bases from V and 7 bases from J, with 9 bases between. The CDR3 DNA is TGCGCCAGCAGTGAGGTGGTGGAAGAGCAGTACTTC. Protein product: CASSEVVEEQYF.

As to this clonotype: The CDR3 carries no conserved terminal phenylalanine or tryptophan, so it likely arises from a read error. The chain joins TRBV24-1 to TRBJ2-1; D may be TRBD2 (6 bases). This CDR3 spans 14 amino acids. V was shortened by 5 bases and J by 10 bases, with 17 bases between the two germline ends. Germline V gene data show CDR1 as KGHDR and CDR2 as SFDVKD. The chain's CDR3 is CATSVSTSLYEQFL. CDR3 sequence (DNA): TGTGCCACCAGTGTTTCGACTAGTCTCTACGAGCAGTTCCTC.

In its sample, this clonotype was seen many times. The chain uses TRBV20-1 and TRBJ2-1, with a weak D call TRBD2 (7 bases). Germline values: CDR1 DFQATT, CDR2 SNEGSKA (reference sequence). This CDR3 contains 15 residues. Trimming took off 6 bases at V and 6 bases at J, with 21 bases between the two ends. The CDR3 DNA follows: TGCAGTGCGCTGGGGGGGCTTATTTTTCCCAATGAGCAGTTCTTC. It translates to CSALGGLIFPNEQFF.

The J gene is TRBJ2-5, the V gene TRBV7-6; D remains unclear. This CDR3 has 13 amino acids. Germline CDR1 reads SGHVS; CDR2 reads FNYEAQ. Trimming took off 5 bases at V and 5 bases at J, with 12 bases between the two ends. Here the CDR3 reads CASSLILRETQYF. Here the CDR3 DNA reads TGTGCCAGCAGCCTAATCTTGCGGGAGACCCAGTACTTC.

This clonotype was seen a handful of times. The chain employs TRBV10-3 and TRBJ1-1; D remains ambiguous. Per germline, CDR1 ENHRY and CDR2 SYGVKD. V lost 3 bases, J lost 7 bases, and 12 bases lay in between. CDR3 length equals 13 residues. The CDR3 sequence: CAISDNSASEAFF. CDR3 nucleotide sequence: TGTGCCATCAGTGACAATTCGGCGAGTGAAGCTTTCTTT.

This clonotype was observed at least ten times. This chain joins TRBV9 and TRBJ2-3; D is ambiguous. Germline-derived CDR1 and CDR2 are SGDLS and YYNGEE. Trimming shortened V by 0 bases and J by 3 bases, and 5 bases separated the two germline ends. The length of the CDR3 is 13 residues. The CDR3 DNA is TGTGCCAGCAGCGTAGTATTAACAGATACGCAGTATTTT. Protein: CASSVVLTDTQYF.

This clonotype was found many times. The gene calls are TRBV2 and TRBJ1-6; 8 bases match TRBD1. Germline CDR1 reads SNHLY; CDR2 reads FYNNEI. Trimming cost V 4 bases and J 9 bases; bases outside gene matches: 2. This CDR3 comprises 13 residues. The CDR3 reads CASSGQGSSPLHF. The CDR3 DNA reads TGTGCCAGCAGTGGACAGGGGAGTTCACCCCTCCACTTT.

The rearrangement uses TRBV29-1 and TRBJ2-7; no clear D gene. Germline lookup yields CDR1 SQVTM and CDR2 ANQGSEA. The CDR3 is made up of 12 amino acids. Trimming took 2 bases from V and 6 from J, leaving 11 bases between them. The CDR3 nucleotides are TGCAGCGTTGAAAGGGAACGGATCGAGCAGTACTTC. As protein: CSVERERIEQYF.

The chain couples TRBV10-1 to TRBJ2-3; TRBD2 agrees at 9 bases. Germline V gene data show CDR1 as WNHNN and CDR2 as SYGVQD (reference sequence). The V segment lost 8 bases and the J segment 4 bases; nucleotides outside the gene matches: 7. The CDR3 has 14 residues. The CDR3 sequence: CASLVAGVADTQYF. CDR3 coding DNA: TGCGCCAGCTTGGTAGCGGGAGTCGCAGATACGCAGTATTTT.

The V gene is TRBV3-1, the J gene TRBJ2-5; TRBD2 matches at 8 bases. Germline trimming cut 0 bases from V and 3 bases from J; bases unmatched to any gene: 18. Germline-derived CDR1 and CDR2 are LGHDT and YNNKEL (reference sequence). The CDR3 runs 20 residues. The CDR3 region is CASSQEGLGFSSGTKETQYF. In DNA form, the CDR3 reads TGTGCCAGCAGCCAAGAAGGCCTTGGATTTAGTAGCGGGACGAAAGAGACCCAGTACTTC.